This TCR beta chain appears in the sequencing data of a study of shared clonotypes between healthy human individuals. The length of the CDR3 is 14 residues. Germline V lookup: CDR1 MNHEY, CDR2 SVGAGI. Trimming pared 3 bases from V and 7 bases from J, leaving 10 bases between. Study conclusions and caveats: Naive subsets typically showed greater estimated richness than memory subsets.

Profiling relied on immunoSEQ multiplex PCR, and the TCRdb table lists in-frame clones only, not all of them. The sample consists of 2 million or so clones, about 95% of them appearing once. Terminally differentiated effector memory CD45RA+ cells were left out of the naive CD8 fraction, which was CD45RO-negative and positively selected for CCR7. Turning to this clone: Its antigen remains unknown.

The sample taken for sequencing was naive CD8+ T cells sorted from blood. This clonotype was sampled from a man between 18 and 35 years old in good health. The V call is TRBV6-5, the J call TRBJ1-6; D is unclear. The CDR3 protein is CASSYQEGNSPLHF. As DNA, the CDR3 is TGTGCCAGCAGTTATCAGGAGGGAAATTCACCCCTCCACTTT.